The next 3 T cell receptor beta chains were all read from a single sample in a study of brain T cells in children with intractable seizures (dated by TCRdb to about 2021). This sample's time point label indicates: resected brain tissue, or blood drawn just prior to surgery. Library preparation was by the immunoSEQ multiplex PCR assay. TCRdb provides this immuneACCESS table in a form limited to in-frame rearrangements. Some clones are lacking; in checked studies, under half of them reflect an unresolved V gene, and why the rest are absent is not known. The table for this sample lists around 80,000 clones; approximately 90% of them were counted only once. The top ten clones comprise about 23% of the sample. The specimen comprised peripheral blood, sampled at surgery. The receptors were gathered from a girl between 2 and 10 years old with Rasmussen encephalitis and intractable seizures.

This chain connects TRBV18 to TRBJ2-7; D is possibly TRBD1 or TRBD2 (5 bases each). Trimming stripped 3 bases from V and 5 bases from J, with 5 bases between. CDR1 and CDR2 from the germline V gene are KGHSH and LQKENI. This CDR3 contains 11 residues. Here the CDR3 DNA reads TGTGCCAGCTCACCGGGGGACGAGCAGTACTTC. Amino acid sequence: CASSPGDEQYF.

This chain uses TRBV13 with TRBJ1-1, with D perhaps matching TRBD1 (5 bases). Germline values: CDR1 PRHDT, CDR2 FYEKMQ (reference sequence). This CDR3 is 13 amino acids long. V was pared by 5 bases and J by 5 bases, with 12 bases between. The CDR3 DNA reads TGTGCCAGCAGCGACGGGGGAGGAACTGAAGCTTTCTTT. Its translation is CASSDGGGTEAFF.

The chain is built from TRBV2 and TRBJ2-6, with 8 bases lining up with TRBD1. Losses at the gene ends were 5 bases for V and 2 bases for J; bases not matched to a gene: 2. This CDR3 region has 15 residues. Germline loops: CDR1 SNHLY, CDR2 FYNNEI. DNA for the CDR3: TGTGCCAGCAGTAAGACAGGGGCTGGGGCCAACGTCCTGACTTTC. Translated, it gives CASSKTGAGANVLTF. The complete variable domain, with remaining parts taken from reference TRBV2 and TRBJ2-6, reads EPEVTQTPSHQVTQMGQEVILRCVPISNHLYFYWYRQILGQKVEFLVSFYNNEISEKSEIFDDQFSVERPDGSNFTLKIRSTKLEDSAMYFCASSKTGAGANVLTFGAGSRLTVL.